Below are 20 T cell receptor beta chains sequenced from a single sample in a study of OX40 agonist ivuxolimab in advanced cancers. Assay: immunoSEQ multiplex PCR; the TCRdb copy retains only in-frame clones and omits some. Of 60,000 or so clones listed, 80% to 95% are singletons. The starting material was CD4+ or CD8+ T cells sorted from blood, obtained in a trial of the OX40 agonist ivuxolimab. These receptors came from an adult with an advanced solid tumor such as melanoma, head and neck, liver or kidney cancer.

The chain couples TRBV27 to TRBJ2-7; no definite D call. CDR1 and CDR2 from the germline V gene are MNHEY and SMNVEV (reference sequence). Trimming cost V 2 bases and J 4 bases, with 6 bases left between them. The CDR3 is 12 residues long. CDR3 in DNA: TGTGCCAGCAGTTTAATGGGGTACGAGCAGTACTTC. Protein sequence: CASSLMGYEQYF.

There are a few counts of this clone. The rearrangement joins TRBV29-1 to TRBJ1-1; 7 bases align to TRBD1. The CDR3 has 13 amino acids. Germline CDR1 is SQVTM and CDR2 is ANQGSEA. V lost 7 bases, J lost 1 base, and 6 bases stayed unmatched. CDR3 region: CSDRQGPNTEAFF. In nucleotides, the CDR3 is TGCAGCGACAGACAGGGCCCGAACACTGAAGCTTTCTTT.

This chain joins TRBV27 and TRBJ2-5; D perhaps matches TRBD2 (6 bases). This CDR3 contains 15 residues. Germline assignment: CDR1 MNHEY and CDR2 SMNVEV (reference sequence). V was cut by 2 bases and J by 1 base, with 11 bases left in between. CDR3 sequence reads: CASSLGSGLQETQYF. In nucleotides, the CDR3 is TGTGCCAGCAGTTTAGGTAGCGGACTCCAAGAGACCCAGTACTTC.

The rearrangement links TRBV2 to TRBJ2-7, with unresolved D. CDR1 and CDR2 (germline): SNHLY, FYNNEI. V lost 8 bases, J lost 0 bases, and 11 bases lay in between. CDR3 length equals 13 residues. CDR3: CASQSGVSYEQYF. The CDR3 nucleotides are TGTGCCAGCCAGTCAGGAGTCTCCTACGAGCAGTACTTC.

The chain couples TRBV9 to TRBJ1-2; unclear D gene. From germline, CDR1 is SGDLS and CDR2 YYNGEE. This CDR3 contains 13 residues. The V end lost 0 bases, the J end lost 2 bases, and 5 bases lay between the germline ends. The DNA of the CDR3 is TGTGCCAGCAGCGTAGAAGGGAACTATGGCTACACCTTC. It translates to CASSVEGNYGYTF.

The J gene is TRBJ2-1, the V gene TRBV19; tentatively, D is TRBD1 (6 bases). Germline V gene lookup returns CDR1 LNHDA and CDR2 SQIVND (reference sequence). V gave up 7 bases and J gave up 7 bases, with 11 bases separating them. This CDR3 contains 12 residues. CDR3 sequence reads: CASTTQGNEQFF. Here the CDR3 DNA reads TGTGCCAGTACCACCCAGGGGAATGAGCAGTTCTTC.

CDR3 sequence reads: CASSVGVGGYATNEKLFF. DNA of the CDR3: TGTGCCAGCAGCGTAGGAGTGGGGGGTTACGCAACTAATGAAAAACTGTTTTTT. The chain links TRBV9 to TRBJ1-4, with D possibly being TRBD1 (5 bases). Germline CDR1 and CDR2: SGDLS and YYNGEE. The CDR3 runs 18 residues. V gave up 0 bases and J gave up 0 bases, with 15 bases separating them.

The CDR3, as DNA: TGTGCTAATAGCGATTCCAACTATGGCTACACCTTC. Its protein is CANSDSNYGYTF. This chain links TRBV12-5 with TRBJ1-2; D is unclear. The V and J ends lost 10 bases and 2 bases respectively, with 11 bases between them. The CDR3 runs 12 residues. The germline CDR1 and CDR2 sequences are LGHNT and FRNRAP.

This clone was seen only once. The V call is TRBV7-8, the J call TRBJ1-1; 7 bases are shared with TRBD1. The J segment lost 4 bases and the V segment lost 3 bases, leaving 17 bases of the junction unmatched. The CDR3 spans 18 residues. Germline V gene sequence: CDR1 SGHVS, CDR2 FQNEAQ. The CDR3 here is CASSLGARQGLSGTEAFF. The CDR3 DNA reads TGTGCCAGCAGCTTGGGTGCCCGACAGGGATTAAGTGGCACTGAAGCTTTCTTT. The variable domain in full, completed from reference TRBV7-8 and TRBJ1-1, reads GAGVSQSPRYKVAKRGQDVALRCDPISGHVSLFWYQQALGQGPEFLTYFQNEAQLDKSGLPSDRFFAERPEGSVSTLKIQRTQQEDSAVYLCASSLGARQGLSGTEAFFGQGTRLTVV.

J is TRBJ1-1 and V is TRBV11-2, with 9 bases fitting TRBD1. The V gene end was trimmed by 6 bases and the J gene end by 5 bases; junction bases not matched to a gene: 7. This CDR3 spans 14 amino acids. Germline V gene sequence: CDR1 SGHAT, CDR2 FQNNGV. CDR3 nucleotides: TGTGCCAGCAGGACAGGGGGAAGTAGGACTGAAGCTTTCTTT. This sequence encodes CASRTGGSRTEAFF.

This clone was seen a few times. The chain links TRBV27 to TRBJ2-7; D is perhaps TRBD1 (5 bases). The CDR3 loop spans 13 amino acids. V was trimmed by 10 bases and J by 3 bases, leaving 16 bases between them. The V gene's germline CDR1 is MNHEY and CDR2 SMNVEV (reference sequence). CDR3 residues: CATGHQNDYEQYF. The CDR3 DNA is TGTGCCACCGGACATCAAAACGACTACGAGCAGTACTTC.

The CDR3 coding sequence is TGTGCCAGCAGTTTAGAGGGACAGGCCTACGAGCAGTACTTC. Translating it yields CASSLEGQAYEQYF. The chain employs TRBV6-5 and TRBJ2-7, with 8 bases identical to TRBD1. Germline values: CDR1 MNHEY, CDR2 SVGAGI. The CDR3 covers 14 residues. Losses at the gene ends were 4 bases for V and 2 bases for J; bases not matched to a gene: 4.

The V and J genes are TRBV6-6 and TRBJ2-7; D is uncertain. The CDR3 has 12 residues. Germline CDR1 and CDR2: MNHNY and SVGAGI (reference sequence). V lost 5 bases and J lost 0, with 5 bases in between. CDR3 in amino acids: CASSGFSYEQYF. The CDR3 DNA sequence: TGTGCCAGCAGTGGATTCTCCTACGAGCAGTACTTC.

The chain employs TRBV5-6 and TRBJ1-1; TRBD1 matches 8 bases. The V gene end was trimmed by 4 bases and the J gene end by 0 bases; junction bases not matched to a gene: 5. The germline gives CDR1 SGHDT, CDR2 YYEEEE. The CDR3 has 15 residues. The CDR3 reads CASSPGQGLNTEAFF. The CDR3, as DNA: TGTGCCAGCAGCCCCGGACAGGGCTTGAACACTGAAGCTTTCTTT. The variable domain in full, with the rest retrieved from reference TRBV5-6 and TRBJ1-1, is DAGVTQSPTHLIKTRGQQVTLRCSPKSGHDTVSWYQQALGQGPQFIFQYYEEEERQRGNFPDRFSGHQFPNYSSELNVNALLLGDSALYLCASSPGQGLNTEAFFGQGTRLTVV.

The rearrangement uses TRBV9 and TRBJ2-2; D remains ambiguous. The CDR3 has 16 amino acids. Trimming stripped 4 bases from V and 4 bases from J, with 17 bases between. Looked up from germline, CDR1 is SGDLS and CDR2 is YYNGEE. CDR3 nucleotide sequence: TGTGCCAGCAGCCCCCTATTCACGGGCTTCACCGGGGAGCTGTTTTTT. It translates to CASSPLFTGFTGELFF.

Only one count was recorded for this clone. This sequence joins TRBV5-4 and TRBJ1-2; 8 nucleotides agree with TRBD1. This CDR3 is 17 amino acids long. V dropped 4 bases and J dropped 2; count of bases not matched to a gene: 13. The germline V gene has CDR1 SGHNT and CDR2 YYREEE (reference sequence). The CDR3: CASSRLLGQAINYGYTF. The CDR3 DNA is TGTGCCAGCAGCCGTCTGCTGGGACAGGCGATAAACTATGGCTACACCTTC.

J is TRBJ1-1 and V is TRBV27; D is perhaps TRBD1 (5 bases). CDR3 length: 14 residues. Germline-derived CDR1 and CDR2 are MNHEY and SMNVEV (reference sequence). The V gene lost 3 bases and the J gene lost 6 bases, with 14 bases spanning the gap. DNA of the CDR3: TGTGCCAGCAGTTTCCATGGGGGGACCGCTGAAGCTTTCTTT. It yields the protein CASSFHGGTAEAFF.

The V and J genes are TRBV6-5 and TRBJ2-7; no clear D. This CDR3 region has 14 residues. The ends were cut back, 3 bases at V and 2 bases at J, with 11 bases in the middle. The V gene's germline CDR1 is MNHEY and CDR2 SVGAGI. The DNA for the CDR3 is TGTGCCAGCAGTTATGTCGAACGTCCCTACGAGCAGTACTTC. This codes for CASSYVERPYEQYF.

The chain uses TRBV7-9 and TRBJ1-2; possibly TRBD1 for D (5 bases). Germline CDR1 reads SEHNR; CDR2 reads FQNEAQ (reference sequence). The CDR3 is made up of 14 amino acids. V was cut by 5 bases and J by 6 bases, with 16 bases left in between. This chain's CDR3 is CASSDQGFEDGYTF. The CDR3 DNA follows: TGTGCCAGCAGCGATCAGGGCTTCGAGGATGGCTACACCTTC.

This clone was seen just once. The CDR3 nucleotides read TGTGCCAGTAGTATCAACCTAGCGGGAGATTACAATGAGCAGTTCTTC. This translates into CASSINLAGDYNEQFF. The chain has TRBV19 and TRBJ2-1; TRBD2 matches at 10 bases. The V gene's germline CDR1 is LNHDA and CDR2 SQIVND (reference sequence). The CDR3 runs to 16 residues. The V segment lost 3 bases and the J segment 4 bases; nucleotides outside the gene matches: 6.